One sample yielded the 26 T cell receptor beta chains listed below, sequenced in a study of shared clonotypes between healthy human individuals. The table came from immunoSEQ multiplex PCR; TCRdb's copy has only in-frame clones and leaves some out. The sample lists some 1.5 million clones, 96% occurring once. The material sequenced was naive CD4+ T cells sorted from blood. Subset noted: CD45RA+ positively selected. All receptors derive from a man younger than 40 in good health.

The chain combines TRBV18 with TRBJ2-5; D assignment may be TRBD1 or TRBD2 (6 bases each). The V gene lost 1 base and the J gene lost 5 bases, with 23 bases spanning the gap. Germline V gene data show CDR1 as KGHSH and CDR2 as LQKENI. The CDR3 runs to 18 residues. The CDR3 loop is CASSPRRGGSISPETQYF. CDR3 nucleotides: TGTGCCAGCTCACCACGTAGAGGGGGGTCAATTTCTCCGGAGACCCAGTACTTC.

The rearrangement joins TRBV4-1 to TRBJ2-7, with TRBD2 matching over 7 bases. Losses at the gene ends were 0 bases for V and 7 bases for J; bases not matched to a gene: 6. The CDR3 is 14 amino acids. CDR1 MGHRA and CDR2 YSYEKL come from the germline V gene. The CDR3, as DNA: TGCGCCAGCAGCCAAGATGGGCGGGAGAGGGAGCAGTACTTC. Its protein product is CASSQDGREREQYF.

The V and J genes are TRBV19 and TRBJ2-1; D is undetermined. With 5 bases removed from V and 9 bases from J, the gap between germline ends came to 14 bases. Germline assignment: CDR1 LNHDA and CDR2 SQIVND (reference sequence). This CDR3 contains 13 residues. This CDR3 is CASSLSVYGEQFF. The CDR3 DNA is TGTGCCAGTAGTCTATCGGTCTATGGTGAGCAGTTCTTC. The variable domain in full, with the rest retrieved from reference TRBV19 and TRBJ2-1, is DGGITQSPKYLFRKEGQNVTLSCEQNLNHDAMYWYRQDPGQGLRLIYYSQIVNDFQKGDIAEGYSVSREKKESFPLTVTSAQKNPTAFYLCASSLSVYGEQFFGPGTRLTVL.

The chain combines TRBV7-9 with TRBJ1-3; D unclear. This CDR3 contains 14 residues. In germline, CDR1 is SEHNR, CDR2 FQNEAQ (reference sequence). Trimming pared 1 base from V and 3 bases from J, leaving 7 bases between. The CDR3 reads CASSLDGSGNTIYF. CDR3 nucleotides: TGTGCCAGCAGCTTAGACGGTAGTGGAAACACCATATATTTT.

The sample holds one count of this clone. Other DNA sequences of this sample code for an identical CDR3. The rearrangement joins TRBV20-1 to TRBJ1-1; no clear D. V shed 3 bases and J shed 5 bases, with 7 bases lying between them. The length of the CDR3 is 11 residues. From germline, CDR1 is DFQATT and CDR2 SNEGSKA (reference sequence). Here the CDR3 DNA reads TGCAGTGCTAGGGCCGGGACTGAAGCTTTCTTT. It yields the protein CSARAGTEAFF.

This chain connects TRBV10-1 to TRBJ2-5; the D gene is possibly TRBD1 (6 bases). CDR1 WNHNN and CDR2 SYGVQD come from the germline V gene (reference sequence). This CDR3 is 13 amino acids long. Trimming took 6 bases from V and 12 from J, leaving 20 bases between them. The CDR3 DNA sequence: TGCGCCAGCAGCGACCGGACAGACTGGGCCAAGTACTTC. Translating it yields CASSDRTDWAKYF.

CDR3 bases: TGCGCCAGCAGCTTTTGGGGAGCTGCAACTAATGAAAAACTGTTTTTT. Translated, it gives CASSFWGAATNEKLFF. The chain joins TRBV5-1 to TRBJ1-4; no firm D call. V was cut by 2 bases and J by 0 bases, with 11 bases left in between. The CDR3 is made up of 16 amino acids. Germline V gives CDR1 SGHRS, CDR2 YFSETQ.

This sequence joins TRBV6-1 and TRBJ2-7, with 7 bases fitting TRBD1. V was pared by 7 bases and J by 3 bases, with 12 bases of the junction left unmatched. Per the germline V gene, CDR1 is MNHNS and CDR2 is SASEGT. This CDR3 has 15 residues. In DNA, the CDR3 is TGTGCCAGCAATGGCCTAGGGACAGTCAGCTACGAGCAGTACTTC. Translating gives CASNGLGTVSYEQYF.

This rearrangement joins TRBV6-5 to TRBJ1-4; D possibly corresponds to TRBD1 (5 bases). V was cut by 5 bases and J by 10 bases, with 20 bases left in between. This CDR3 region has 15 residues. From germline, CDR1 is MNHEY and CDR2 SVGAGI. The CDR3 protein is CASSALTRGAVKLFF. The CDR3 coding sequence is TGTGCCAGCAGTGCCCTGACACGGGGCGCGGTAAAACTGTTTTTT.

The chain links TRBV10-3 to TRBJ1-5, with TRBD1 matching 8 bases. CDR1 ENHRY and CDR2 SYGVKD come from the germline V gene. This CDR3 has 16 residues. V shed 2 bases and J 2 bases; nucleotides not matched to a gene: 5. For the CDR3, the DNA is TGTGCCATCAGTGAGCGACAGGGGCCGGGCAATCAGCCCCAGCATTTT. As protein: CAISERQGPGNQPQHF.

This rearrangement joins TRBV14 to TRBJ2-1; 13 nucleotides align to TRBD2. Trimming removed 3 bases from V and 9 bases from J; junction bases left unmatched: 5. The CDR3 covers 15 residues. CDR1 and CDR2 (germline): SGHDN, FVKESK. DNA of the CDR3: TGTGCCAGCAGCCAGGGACTAGCGGGGCGCGGTGAGCAGTTCTTC. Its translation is CASSQGLAGRGEQFF.

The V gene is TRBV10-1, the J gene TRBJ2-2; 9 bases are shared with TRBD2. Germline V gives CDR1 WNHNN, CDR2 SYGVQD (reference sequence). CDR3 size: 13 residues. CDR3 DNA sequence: TGCGCGACTAGCGGAGGGAGCACCGGGGAGCTGTTTTTT. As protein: CATSGGSTGELFF.

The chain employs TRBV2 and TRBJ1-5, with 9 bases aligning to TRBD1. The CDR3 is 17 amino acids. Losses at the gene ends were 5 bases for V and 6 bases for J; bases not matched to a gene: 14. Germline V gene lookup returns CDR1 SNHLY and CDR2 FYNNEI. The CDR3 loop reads CASSHISGGQGFQPQHF. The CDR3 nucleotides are TGTGCCAGCAGTCACATTAGTGGGGGACAGGGTTTTCAGCCCCAGCATTTT. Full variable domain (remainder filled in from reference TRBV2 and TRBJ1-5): EPEVTQTPSHQVTQMGQEVILRCVPISNHLYFYWYRQILGQKVEFLVSFYNNEISEKSEIFDDQFSVERPDGSNFTLKIRSTKLEDSAMYFCASSHISGGQGFQPQHFGDGTRLSIL.

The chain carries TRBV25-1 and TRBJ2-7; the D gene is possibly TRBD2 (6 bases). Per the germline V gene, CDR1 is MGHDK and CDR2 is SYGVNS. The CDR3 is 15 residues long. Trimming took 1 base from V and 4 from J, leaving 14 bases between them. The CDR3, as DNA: TGTGCCAGCAGTGAATCTGGCGGGGCTTCTTACGAGCAGTACTTC. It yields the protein CASSESGGASYEQYF.

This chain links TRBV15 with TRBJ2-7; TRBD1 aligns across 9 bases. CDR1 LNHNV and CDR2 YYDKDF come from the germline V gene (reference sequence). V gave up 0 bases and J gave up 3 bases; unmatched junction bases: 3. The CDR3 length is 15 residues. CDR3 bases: TGTGCCACCAGCAGAGACCCGGGACAGGGCTACGAGCAGTACTTC. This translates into CATSRDPGQGYEQYF.

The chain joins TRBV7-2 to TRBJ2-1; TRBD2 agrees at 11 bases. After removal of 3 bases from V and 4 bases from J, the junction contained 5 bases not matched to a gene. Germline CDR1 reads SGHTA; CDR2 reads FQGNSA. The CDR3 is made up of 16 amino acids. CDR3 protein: CASSLASGRIYNEQFF. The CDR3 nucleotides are TGTGCCAGCAGCTTGGCTAGCGGGAGGATTTACAATGAGCAGTTCTTC.

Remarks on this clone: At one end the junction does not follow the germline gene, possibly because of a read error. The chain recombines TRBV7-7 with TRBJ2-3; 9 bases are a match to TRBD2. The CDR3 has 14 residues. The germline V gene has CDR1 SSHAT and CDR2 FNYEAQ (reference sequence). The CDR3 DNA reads TGTGCTAGCAGCCTTAGCGGGAGCCGAGATACGCAGTATTTT. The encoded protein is CASSLSGSRDTQYF.

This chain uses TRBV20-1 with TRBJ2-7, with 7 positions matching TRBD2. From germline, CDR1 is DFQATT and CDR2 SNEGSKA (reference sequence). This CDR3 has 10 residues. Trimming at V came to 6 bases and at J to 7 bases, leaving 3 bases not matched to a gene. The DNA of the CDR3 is TGCAGTGCCATACTAGCGGAGCAGTACTTC. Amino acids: CSAILAEQYF.

CDR3 sequence reads: CASSFGAGNSYEQYF. DNA for the CDR3: TGTGCCAGCAGCTTCGGAGCAGGGAATTCCTACGAGCAGTACTTC. The rearrangement joins TRBV11-2 to TRBJ2-7; maybe TRBD1 (5 bases). V dropped 3 bases and J dropped 1 base, with 13 bases sitting between them. CDR3 size: 15 residues. Germline V gene lookup returns CDR1 SGHAT and CDR2 FQNNGV. Supplemented by reference TRBV11-2 and TRBJ2-7, the full variable domain reads EAGVAQSPRYKIIEKRQSVAFWCNPISGHATLYWYQQILGQGPKLLIQFQNNGVVDDSQLPKDRFSAERLKGVDSTLKIQPAKLEDSAVYLCASSFGAGNSYEQYFGPGTRLTVT.

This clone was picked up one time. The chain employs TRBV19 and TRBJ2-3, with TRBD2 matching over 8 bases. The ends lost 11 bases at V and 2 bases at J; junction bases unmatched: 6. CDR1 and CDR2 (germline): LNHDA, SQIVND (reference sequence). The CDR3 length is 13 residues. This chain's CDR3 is CASGRAITDTQYF. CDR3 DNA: TGTGCCTCCGGGAGGGCCATCACAGATACGCAGTATTTT.

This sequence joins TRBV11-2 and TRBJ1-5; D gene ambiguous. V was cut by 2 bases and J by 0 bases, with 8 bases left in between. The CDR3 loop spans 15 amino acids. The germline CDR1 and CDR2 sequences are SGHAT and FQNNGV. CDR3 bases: TGTGCCAGCAGCTTAAGCGGCGGTAGCAATCAGCCCCAGCATTTT. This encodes CASSLSGGSNQPQHF.

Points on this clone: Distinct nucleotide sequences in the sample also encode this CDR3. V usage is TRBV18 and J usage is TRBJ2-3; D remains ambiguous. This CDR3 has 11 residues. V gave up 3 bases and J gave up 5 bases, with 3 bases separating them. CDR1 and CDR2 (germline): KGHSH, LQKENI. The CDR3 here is CASSPGDTQYF. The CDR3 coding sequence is TGTGCCAGCTCACCCGGAGATACGCAGTATTTT.

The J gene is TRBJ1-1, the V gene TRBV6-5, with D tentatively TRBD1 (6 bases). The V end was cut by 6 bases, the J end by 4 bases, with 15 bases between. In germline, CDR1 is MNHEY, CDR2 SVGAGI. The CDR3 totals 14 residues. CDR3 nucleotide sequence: TGTGCCAGCAGACGACGGACAGAGAGCACTGAAGCTTTCTTT. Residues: CASRRRTESTEAFF.

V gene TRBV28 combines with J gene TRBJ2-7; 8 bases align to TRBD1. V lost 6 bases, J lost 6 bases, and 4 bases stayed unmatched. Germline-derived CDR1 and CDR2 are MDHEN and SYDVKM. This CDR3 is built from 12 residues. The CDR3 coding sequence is TGTGCCAGCAGACCAGACAGGGGCGAGCAGTACTTC. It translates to CASRPDRGEQYF.

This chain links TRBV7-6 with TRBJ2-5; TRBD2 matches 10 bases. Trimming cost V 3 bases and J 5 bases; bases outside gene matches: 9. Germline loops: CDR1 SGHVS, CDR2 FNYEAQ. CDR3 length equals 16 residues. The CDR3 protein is CASSFSSGRAGETQYF. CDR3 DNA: TGTGCCAGCAGCTTCAGCAGCGGGAGGGCCGGCGAGACCCAGTACTTC.

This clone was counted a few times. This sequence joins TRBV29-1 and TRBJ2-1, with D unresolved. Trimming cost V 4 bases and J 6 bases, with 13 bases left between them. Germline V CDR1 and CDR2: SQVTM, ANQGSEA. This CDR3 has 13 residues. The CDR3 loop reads CSVVPPGTNEQFF. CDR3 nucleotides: TGCAGCGTTGTGCCCCCGGGCACCAATGAGCAGTTCTTC.